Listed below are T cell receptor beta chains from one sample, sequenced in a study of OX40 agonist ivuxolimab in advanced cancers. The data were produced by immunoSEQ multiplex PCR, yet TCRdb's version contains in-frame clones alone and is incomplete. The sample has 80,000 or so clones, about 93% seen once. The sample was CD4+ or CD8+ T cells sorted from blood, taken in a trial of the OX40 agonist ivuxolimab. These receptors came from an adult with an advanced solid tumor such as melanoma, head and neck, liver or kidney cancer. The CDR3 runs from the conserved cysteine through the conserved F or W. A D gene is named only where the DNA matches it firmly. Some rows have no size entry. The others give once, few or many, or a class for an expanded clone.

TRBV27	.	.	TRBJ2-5	TGTGCCAGCAGTCGCCAGGGCGGGGAGACCCAGTACTTC	CASSRQGGETQYF
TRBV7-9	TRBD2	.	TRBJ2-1	TGTGCCAGCAGCCACGCCGGAACAACGACTAGCGGCTCCTACAATGAGCAGTTCTTC	CASSHAGTTTSGSYNEQFF
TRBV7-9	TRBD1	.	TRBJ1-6	TGTGCCAGCAGCGGATGGGACAGGGGGATCTCACCCCTCCACTTT	CASSGWDRGISPLHF
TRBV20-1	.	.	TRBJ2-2	TGCAGTGCTAGTCGGCCCGGGGAGCTGTTTTTT	CSASRPGELFF
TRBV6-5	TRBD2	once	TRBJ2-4	TGTGCCAGCAGCCCTAGCGGAGGCCTTCAAAACATTCAGTACTTC	CASSPSGGLQNIQYF
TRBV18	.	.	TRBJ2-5	TGTGCCAGCTCACCGGGGTCACTAGGGGAGACCCAGTACTTC	CASSPGSLGETQYF
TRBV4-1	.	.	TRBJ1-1	TGCGCCAGCAGCCCCCCAGGGGCGGGCACTGAAGCTTTCTTT	CASSPPGAGTEAFF
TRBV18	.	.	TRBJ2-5	TGTGCCAGCCTACTCGGGGGGCGCGAGACCCAGTACTTC	CASLLGGRETQYF
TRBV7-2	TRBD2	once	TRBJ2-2	TGTGCCAGCAGCTTAGCCGGCGGGAGCAACACCGGGGAGCTGTTTTTT	CASSLAGGSNTGELFF
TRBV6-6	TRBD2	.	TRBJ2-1	TGTGCCAGCAGACGGGGGGCCTACAATGAGCAGTTCTTC	CASRRGAYNEQFF
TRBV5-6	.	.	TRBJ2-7	TGTGCCAGCAGCTTGGGCCTAGGACACTACTACGAGCAGTACTTC	CASSLGLGHYYEQYF
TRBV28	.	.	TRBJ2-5	TGTGCCAGCAGTTTAGTGGGGGTCACAGAGACCCAGTACTTC	CASSLVGVTETQYF
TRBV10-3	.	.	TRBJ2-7	TGTGCCATCAGTGACTCGGGCCGATTC	CAISDSGRF
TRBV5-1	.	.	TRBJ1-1	TGCGCCAGCAGCCCGGGCAATGGCGCTGAAGCTTTCTTT	CASSPGNGAEAFF
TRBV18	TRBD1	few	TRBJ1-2	TGTGCCAGCTCACCCGGGACAGGGTATGGCTACACCTTC	CASSPGTGYGYTF
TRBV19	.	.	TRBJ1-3	TGTGCCAGTTCAGGATTCTCTGGAAACACCATATATTTT	CASSGFSGNTIYF
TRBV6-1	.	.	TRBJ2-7	TGTGCCAGCAGTGAAGGTTACGAGCAGTACTTC	CASSEGYEQYF
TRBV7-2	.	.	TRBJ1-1	TGTGCCAGCAGCTTTTCGGGGAACACTGAAGCTTTCTTT	CASSFSGNTEAFF
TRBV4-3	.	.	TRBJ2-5	TGCGCCAGCAGCAAAACACCTCAGGGGTCGGAGACCCAGTACTTC	CASSKTPQGSETQYF
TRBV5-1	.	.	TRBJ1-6	TGCGCCAGCAGCTTAACCGACAGCAATTCACCCCTCCACTTT	CASSLTDSNSPLHF
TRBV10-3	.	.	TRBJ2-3	TGTGCCATCGCAGACAGGTTGGGCACAGATACGCAGTATTTT	CAIADRLGTDTQYF
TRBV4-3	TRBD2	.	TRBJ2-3	TGCGCCAGCAGCCGGACTAGCGGGGGGGATGGAGATACGCAGTATTTT	CASSRTSGGDGDTQYF
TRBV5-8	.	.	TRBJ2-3	TGTGCCAGCAGCTTGGGGCAGAGCACAGATACGCAGTATTTT	CASSLGQSTDTQYF
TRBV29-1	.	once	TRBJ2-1	TGCAGCGTTTTTGGGTTTTCCCTGAATGAGCAGTTCTTC	CSVFGFSLNEQFF
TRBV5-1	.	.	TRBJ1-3	TGCGCCAGCAGCATCCTGACAGTGAACTCTGGAAACACCATATATTTT	CASSILTVNSGNTIYF
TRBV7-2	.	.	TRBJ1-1	TGTGCCAGCACCCTGTTATCTGAAGCTTTCTTT	CASTLLSEAFF
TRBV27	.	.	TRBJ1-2	TGTGACCCGGACCCTAACTATGGCTACACCTTC	CDPDPNYGYTF
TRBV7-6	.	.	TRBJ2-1	TGTGCCAGCAGCTTAATGCTATCCAGCGCAGAGCAGTTCTTC	CASSLMLSSAEQFF
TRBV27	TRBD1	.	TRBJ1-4	TGTGCCAGCAGTTTGAGGCAGGGGGCCTTTAATGAAAAACTGTTTTTT	CASSLRQGAFNEKLFF
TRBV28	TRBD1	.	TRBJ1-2	TGTGCCAGCAGTTTGGGGGACAGGGTCTATGGCTACACCTTC	CASSLGDRVYGYTF
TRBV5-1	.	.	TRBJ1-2	TGCGCCAGCAGCTTGGCCGGGGGTACAAACTATGGCTACACCTTC	CASSLAGGTNYGYTF
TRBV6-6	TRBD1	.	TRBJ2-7	TGTGCCAGCAGTCCGCGACAGGGGGCGTACGAGCAGTACTTC	CASSPRQGAYEQYF
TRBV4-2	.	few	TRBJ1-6	TGTGCCAGCAGCCCAGAGGGGCAGGGGAATTCACCCCTCCACTTT	CASSPEGQGNSPLHF
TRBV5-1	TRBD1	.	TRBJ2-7	TGCGCCAGCAGCACAGGGACAGGGGGCTACGAGCAGTACTTC	CASSTGTGGYEQYF
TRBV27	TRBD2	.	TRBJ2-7	TGTGCCAGCAGTTTAAAGGGCGGGAGCTCCTACGAGCAGTACTTC	CASSLKGGSSYEQYF
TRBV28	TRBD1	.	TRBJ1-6	TGTGCCAGCAGCCAACCGGACAGGAATAATTCACCCCTCCACTTT	CASSQPDRNNSPLHF
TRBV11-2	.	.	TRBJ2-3	TGTGCCAGCAGCTTAACAGGGACAGATACGCAGTATTTT	CASSLTGTDTQYF
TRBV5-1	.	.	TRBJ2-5	TGCGCCAGCAGCCCCTCCGGGACTCCAGAAGAGACCCAGTACTTC	CASSPSGTPEETQYF
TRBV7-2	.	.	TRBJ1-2	TGTGCCAGCAGCCCGAATGGGCAGGGGCATGGCTACACCTTC	CASSPNGQGHGYTF
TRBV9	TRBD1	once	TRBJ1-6	TGTGCCAGCGGCAGGGGGCAGTATAATTCACCCCTCCACTTT	CASGRGQYNSPLHF
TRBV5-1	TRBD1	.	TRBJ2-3	TGCGCCAGCAGCTCGACAGGGGGCACAGATACGCAGTATTTT	CASSSTGGTDTQYF
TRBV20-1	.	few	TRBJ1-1	TGCTTAACGGGGGGAGACACTGAAGCTTTCTTT	CLTGGDTEAFF
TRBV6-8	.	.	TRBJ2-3	TGTGCCAGCAAAAAAGATACGCAGTATTTT	CASKKDTQYF
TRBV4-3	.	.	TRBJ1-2	TGCGCCAGCAGCCAAGATCGGTCTAACTATGGCTACACCTTC	CASSQDRSNYGYTF
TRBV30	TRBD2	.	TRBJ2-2	TGTGCCTGGAGTACAGCGGGGGGCACCGGGGAGCTGTTTTTT	CAWSTAGGTGELFF
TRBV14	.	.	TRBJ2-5	TGTGCCAGCAGCCAAGGTCGGCAGGCCAACCAAGAGACCCAGTACTTC	CASSQGRQANQETQYF
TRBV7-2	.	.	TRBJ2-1	TGTGCCAGCAGCTTAGCGGGACACTACAATGAGCAGTTCTTC	CASSLAGHYNEQFF
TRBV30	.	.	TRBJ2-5	TGTGCCTGGAGCGGGGTCGCGGAGACCCAGTACTTC	CAWSGVAETQYF
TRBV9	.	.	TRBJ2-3	TGTGCCAGCAGCGCCTCGGGAGATACGCAGTATTTT	CASSASGDTQYF
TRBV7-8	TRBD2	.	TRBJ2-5	TGTGCCAGCAGCCCTATAGCGGGACAAGAGACCCAGTACTTC	CASSPIAGQETQYF
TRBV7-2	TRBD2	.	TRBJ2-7	TGTGCCAGCACGGAAGGTGCGGGAGTCTCCTACGAGCAGTACTTC	CASTEGAGVSYEQYF
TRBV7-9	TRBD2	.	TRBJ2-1	TGTGCCAGCAGCTTAAGCGGGGGGGCCAGCTCCTACAATGAGCAGTTCTTC	CASSLSGGASSYNEQFF
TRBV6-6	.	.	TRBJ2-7	TGTGCCAGCAGTTACTCGACAGGAACCTACGAGCAGTACTTC	CASSYSTGTYEQYF
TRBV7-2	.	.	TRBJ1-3	TGTGCCAGCAGCCTCCATGGAAACACCATATATTTT	CASSLHGNTIYF
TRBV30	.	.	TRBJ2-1	TGTGCCTGGAGGCTCTCCTACAATGAGCAGTTCTTC	CAWRLSYNEQFF